Listed below are T cell receptor beta chains from one sample, sequenced in a study of PD-1 blockade in classical Hodgkin lymphoma. The data were produced by immunoSEQ multiplex PCR, yet TCRdb's version contains in-frame clones alone and is incomplete. The sample lists about 33,000 clones, approximately 67% seen once, with around 3.7% in the top ten. Sequenced here: peripheral blood mononuclear cells (PBMCs), sampled before the fourth cycle of nivolumab. Every receptor here comes from a human donor with classical Hodgkin lymphoma. Each CDR3 is given without its conserved first and last residue.

ASRIVQIAF | TRBV2
ASSLLTGAISPQH | TRBV19
ASSLGPGVQYEQY | TRBV5-5
ASSLGIIGRTRGEAF | TRBV7-8
AWRQGGRGYT | TRBV30
ASSSGTGGMQF | TRBV5-6
ASSQNRGQSAI | TRBV6-5
ASSVGSSLEQF | TRBV9
ASSARGRSTEAF | TRBV7-6
ASLFSYEQY | TRBV2